One sample yielded the 26 T cell receptor beta chains listed below, sequenced in a study of T cell responses to AZD1222 COVID-19 vaccine. TCRdb keeps only in-frame clones here, not all; method: immunoSEQ multiplex PCR. The sample contains approximately 56,000 clones, approximately 85% of which appear only once. Sequencing was performed on peripheral blood, taken on day 0 of AZD1222 vaccination. These receptors all come from an adult in good health.

This clone was recorded once. The chain recombines TRBV3-1 (or the pseudogene TRBV3-2) with TRBJ2-3; no clear D gene. The V gene lost 4 bases and the J gene lost 6 bases, with 26 bases spanning the gap. This CDR3 has 18 amino acids. Germline CDR1 is LGHDT and CDR2 is YNNKEL (reference sequence). This CDR3 reads CASSPRQTADGRVDTQYF. CDR3 nucleotide sequence: TGTGCCAGCAGCCCTCGGCAGACCGCCGACGGTAGGGTCGATACGCAGTATTTT.

This clone has a handful of counts. The J gene is TRBJ2-7, the V gene TRBV27; 9 positions match TRBD1. Per the germline V gene, CDR1 is MNHEY and CDR2 is SMNVEV (reference sequence). This CDR3 has 14 residues. With V trimmed by 6 bases and J by 4 bases, 7 bases remained unmatched. The CDR3 DNA sequence: TGTGCCAGCAGGCCCGGGACAGGGCGGTACGAGCAGTACTTC. Translating it yields CASRPGTGRYEQYF.

This rearrangement joins TRBV29-1 to TRBJ2-5, with 8 bases matching TRBD1. The CDR3 has 13 amino acids. V lost 3 bases and J lost 5; bases outside the gene matches: 5. Germline assignment: CDR1 SQVTM and CDR2 ANQGSEA. CDR3 in amino acids: CSVDRGRGETQYF. The CDR3 DNA sequence: TGCAGCGTTGACAGGGGGCGCGGTGAGACCCAGTACTTC.

This clone was detected a few times. V and J are TRBV5-5 and TRBJ1-1; D is ambiguous. Deletions cut 5 bases from V and 0 bases from J, with 8 bases between. The CDR3 runs to 13 residues. Germline CDR1 is SGHKS and CDR2 is YYEKEE (reference sequence). CDR3 amino acids: CASSFLMNTEAFF. CDR3 in DNA: TGTGCCAGCAGTTTCCTTATGAACACTGAAGCTTTCTTT.

The chain is built from TRBV4-1 and TRBJ1-2, with TRBD1 matching 8 bases. CDR1 and CDR2 (germline): MGHRA, YSYEKL. V dropped 5 bases and J dropped 0; count of bases not matched to a gene: 17. The CDR3 runs to 19 residues. The CDR3 DNA is TGCGCCAGCAGCTCGAGTCGCGGGACAGGCGCAATGGCTAACTATGGCTACACCTTC. Residues: CASSSSRGTGAMANYGYTF.

The V gene is TRBV5-6, the J gene TRBJ2-3; perhaps D is TRBD1 or TRBD2 (5 bases each). Germline-derived CDR1 and CDR2 are SGHDT and YYEEEE. There are 15 residues in the CDR3. The V gene lost 0 bases and the J gene lost 2 bases, with 10 bases spanning the gap. CDR3 loop: CASSLAGADTDTQYF. CDR3 bases: TGTGCCAGCAGCTTGGCCGGGGCGGACACAGATACGCAGTATTTT.

The chain employs TRBV4-1 and TRBJ2-5; 7 bases are shared with TRBD2. The CDR3 totals 14 residues. V shed 4 bases and J 4 bases; nucleotides not matched to a gene: 6. Germline lookup yields CDR1 MGHRA and CDR2 YSYEKL. The DNA of the CDR3 is TGCGCCAGCAGCCCTAGCGGACTAGTAGAGACCCAGTACTTC. Protein product: CASSPSGLVETQYF.

This chain uses TRBV7-9 with TRBJ1-2; D remains unclear. V shed 1 base and J shed 3 bases, with 9 bases lying between them. Germline V gene data show CDR1 as SEHNR and CDR2 as FQNEAQ (reference sequence). The CDR3 loop spans 14 amino acids. This chain's CDR3 is CASSLEPVDYGYTF. The CDR3 nucleotides read TGTGCCAGCAGCTTAGAACCAGTGGACTATGGCTACACCTTC. The whole variable domain, filled in from reference TRBV7-9 and TRBJ1-2, reads DTGVSQNPRHKITKRGQNVTFRCDPISEHNRLYWYRQTLGQGPEFLTYFQNEAQLEKSRLLSDRFSAERPKGSFSTLEIQRTEQGDSAMYLCASSLEPVDYGYTFGSGTRLTVV.

Here the CDR3 reads CAWSGRGPTNEKLFF. CDR3 nucleotide sequence: TGTGCCTGGAGTGGGCGGGGGCCAACTAATGAAAAACTGTTTTTT. The chain couples TRBV30 to TRBJ1-4; D is perhaps TRBD1 (6 bases). Germline CDR1 GTSNPN, CDR2 SVGIG (reference sequence). The CDR3 loop spans 15 amino acids. Trimming left V 1 base short and J 0 bases short, with 9 bases between.

The V call is TRBV6-5, the J call TRBJ1-6; D is unclear. The germline V and J ends were trimmed by 7 bases and 9 bases, with 16 bases remaining between them. The germline V gene encodes CDR1 MNHEY and CDR2 SVGAGI. There are 14 residues in the CDR3. CDR3 loop: CASTRGPEGSPLHF. The CDR3 DNA follows: TGTGCCAGCACACGAGGGCCAGAGGGTTCACCCCTCCACTTT.

The chain recombines TRBV9 with TRBJ2-3; D not resolved. Between the trimmed V and J ends, which lost 3 bases and 6 bases, there was a span of 8 bases. This CDR3 region has 12 residues. CDR1 is SGDLS and CDR2 is YYNGEE in the germline V gene. CDR3 in amino acids: CASSAQLDTQYF. In DNA, the CDR3 is TGTGCCAGCAGCGCCCAACTCGATACGCAGTATTTT.

CDR3 in amino acids: CASRVAGHSYNEQFF. DNA of the CDR3: TGTGCCAGCAGAGTAGCGGGTCATTCCTACAATGAGCAGTTCTTC. The chain carries TRBV28 and TRBJ2-1; TRBD2 agrees at 7 bases. J was trimmed by 1 base and V by 6 bases; bases with no gene match: 6. Germline CDR1 and CDR2: MDHEN and SYDVKM. The CDR3 loop spans 15 amino acids.

The chain recombines TRBV10-2 with TRBJ1-5; weak D call: TRBD1 (5 bases). The CDR3 spans 13 residues. V lost 4 bases and J 7 bases, leaving 11 bases between the germline ends. The germline gives CDR1 WSHSY, CDR2 SAAADI. CDR3 amino acids: CASSAGNQQPQHF. DNA of the CDR3: TGCGCCAGCAGTGCAGGGAATCAACAGCCCCAGCATTTT.

The rearrangement links TRBV10-2 to TRBJ1-5, with D tentatively TRBD1 (5 bases). This CDR3 contains 14 residues. Germline values: CDR1 WSHSY, CDR2 SAAADI. The V end lost 0 bases, the J end lost 4 bases, and 7 bases lay between the germline ends. CDR3 sequence (DNA): TGCGCCAGCAGTGAGTCCGGGACTAATCAGCCCCAGCATTTT. Its protein is CASSESGTNQPQHF.

Here the CDR3 reads CASSYTDARGTQYF. The CDR3, as DNA: TGTGCCAGCAGTTACACAGACGCCCGGGGGACCCAGTACTTC. The genes are TRBV6-5 and TRBJ2-5, with D maybe TRBD2 (5 bases). The CDR3 sequence is 14 residues long. From germline, CDR1 is MNHEY and CDR2 SVGAGI. Trimming stripped 2 bases from V and 7 bases from J, with 14 bases between.

This rearrangement joins TRBV6-5 to TRBJ1-1; D might be TRBD1 (6 bases). Germline V lookup: CDR1 MNHEY, CDR2 SVGAGI. With 4 bases removed from V and 6 bases from J, the gap between germline ends came to 12 bases. The CDR3 totals 13 residues. The CDR3 loop reads CASSLFRGSEAFF. The DNA for the CDR3 is TGTGCCAGCAGTTTATTCAGGGGCTCTGAAGCTTTCTTT.

The chain uses TRBV7-2 and TRBJ2-7, with D perhaps TRBD1 (6 bases). V lost 0 bases, J lost 2 bases, and 8 bases lay in between. The germline CDR1 and CDR2 sequences are SGHTA and FQGNSA. The CDR3 is made up of 14 amino acids. CDR3 sequence (DNA): TGTGCCAGCAGCTTAGCGGGGGCGGCCTACGAGCAGTACTTC. Protein sequence: CASSLAGAAYEQYF.

The chain joins TRBV18 to TRBJ1-6; D unresolved. The V end was cut by 6 bases, the J end by 7 bases, with 13 bases between. In germline, CDR1 is KGHSH, CDR2 LQKENI. The CDR3 extends over 14 amino acids. CDR3 DNA: TGTGCCAGCTCCCAAGAGGCACTCAATTCACCCCTCCACTTT. Translation: CASSQEALNSPLHF.

The V gene is TRBV3-1 (or the pseudogene TRBV3-2), the J gene TRBJ1-1; D ambiguous. The V end lost 0 bases, the J end lost 4 bases, and 12 bases lay between the germline ends. The CDR3 length is 15 residues. The germline V gene has CDR1 LGHDT and CDR2 YNNKEL (reference sequence). CDR3 DNA: TGTGCCAGCAGCCAAGAAGGCACACGAGCCACTGAAGCTTTCTTT. Encoded protein: CASSQEGTRATEAFF.

This sequence joins TRBV30 and TRBJ1-4, with 7 bases identical to TRBD1. V was pared by 3 bases and J by 6 bases, with 10 bases of the junction left unmatched. Germline assignment: CDR1 GTSNPN and CDR2 SVGIG (reference sequence). This CDR3 has 15 amino acids. CDR3 sequence: CAWRIGGQIHEKLFF. CDR3 coding DNA: TGTGCCTGGAGGATAGGGGGACAGATACATGAAAAACTGTTTTTT.

The V call is TRBV3-1 (or the pseudogene TRBV3-2), the J call TRBJ2-7; 7 nucleotides match TRBD1. The CDR3 totals 17 residues. After removal of 1 base from V and 2 bases from J, the junction contained 11 bases not matched to a gene. In germline, CDR1 is LGHDT, CDR2 YNNKEL (reference sequence). The CDR3, as DNA: TGTGCCAGCAGCCAAGTCAGGGGGTGGGGGCTCCCCTACGAGCAGTACTTC. Protein sequence: CASSQVRGWGLPYEQYF.

The chain is built from TRBV28 and TRBJ1-6, with 7 bases matching TRBD1. From germline, CDR1 is MDHEN and CDR2 SYDVKM. The CDR3 runs to 14 residues. V lost 6 bases, J lost 7 bases, and 6 bases stayed unmatched. The CDR3 loop reads CASRKGQTNSPLHF. CDR3 nucleotides: TGTGCCAGCAGAAAGGGACAGACGAATTCACCCCTCCACTTT.

The chain couples TRBV29-1 to TRBJ2-7; 14 bases match TRBD2. The CDR3 is made up of 13 amino acids. Germline values: CDR1 SQVTM, CDR2 ANQGSEA. Trimming took 7 bases from V and 7 from J; bases not matched to a gene: 6. Here the CDR3 DNA reads TGCAGCGCCGGGACTAGCGGGGGTTTAGAGCAGTACTTC. Encoded protein: CSAGTSGGLEQYF.

The rearrangement links TRBV7-3 to TRBJ2-5, with D perhaps matching TRBD2 (6 bases). Germline CDR1 SGHTA, CDR2 FQGTGA. The germline V and J ends were trimmed by 3 bases and 2 bases, with 13 bases remaining between them. The CDR3 totals 15 residues. This CDR3 is CASSFGLTIQETQYF. As DNA, the CDR3 is TGTGCCAGCAGCTTTGGACTAACAATACAAGAGACCCAGTACTTC. Filled out from reference TRBV7-3 and TRBJ2-5, the complete variable domain reads GAGVSQTPSNKVTEKGKYVELRCDPISGHTALYWYRQSLGQGPEFLIYFQGTGAADDSGLPNDRFFAVRPEGSVSTLKIQRTERGDSAVYLCASSFGLTIQETQYFGPGTRLLVL.

V gene TRBV18 combines with J gene TRBJ2-2; D is uncertain. Germline V gene sequence: CDR1 KGHSH, CDR2 LQKENI. V dropped 6 bases and J dropped 5 bases, with 16 bases sitting between them. The CDR3 length is 15 residues. CDR3 in amino acids: CASSSPGAPTGELFF. As DNA, the CDR3 is TGTGCCAGCTCTTCCCCAGGAGCGCCGACCGGGGAGCTGTTTTTT.

The chain uses TRBV7-9 and TRBJ1-6; D might be TRBD1 (6 bases). Per germline, CDR1 SEHNR and CDR2 FQNEAQ (reference sequence). This CDR3 is 13 amino acids long. V was trimmed by 6 bases and J by 8 bases, leaving 11 bases between them. This CDR3 is CASSYGGDSPLHF. The CDR3 DNA reads TGTGCCAGCAGTTACGGGGGCGATTCACCCCTCCACTTT.